A selection of T cell receptor beta chains follows, all from one sample in a study of graft-versus-host responses after intestinal transplantation. Measured with immunoSEQ multiplex PCR; TCRdb has only the in-frame clones, and not every one. The profile shows around 130,000 clones, over 85% of them singletons. These TCRs' antigens remain unknown. The starting material was unstimulated CD4+ T cells sorted from spleen or lymph node cells, obtained before intestinal transplant. The receptor source for this set is a human donor who received an intestinal transplant. The CDR3 runs from the conserved cysteine through the conserved F or W. Fields, in order: clone size, CDR3 length, V gene, J gene, D gene, CDR3 protein, CDR3 DNA. D genes are given only for firm matches. Clone size appears in some rows only: once, few, many, or a class for an expanded clone.

clone size: once; CDR3 length: 14; V gene: TRBV6-5; J gene: TRBJ2-3; D gene: .; CDR3 protein: CASPVTPATDTQYF; CDR3 DNA: TGTGCCAGCCCAGTTACCCCCGCGACAGATACGCAGTATTTT
clone size: .; CDR3 length: 17; V gene: TRBV19; J gene: TRBJ1-6; D gene: .; CDR3 protein: CASSMRQTSSYNSPLHF; CDR3 DNA: TGTGCCAGTAGTATGAGACAGACGAGCTCCTATAATTCACCCCTCCACTTT
clone size: .; CDR3 length: 14; V gene: TRBV5-4; J gene: TRBJ2-1; D gene: TRBD2; CDR3 protein: CASSASGGAGEQFF; CDR3 DNA: TGTGCCAGCAGCGCTAGCGGGGGGGCGGGCGAGCAGTTCTTC
clone size: .; CDR3 length: 13; V gene: TRBV11-1; J gene: TRBJ2-7; D gene: .; CDR3 protein: CASSRDGTYEQYF; CDR3 DNA: TGTGCCAGCAGCCGAGACGGTACCTACGAGCAGTACTTC
clone size: once; CDR3 length: 15; V gene: TRBV2; J gene: TRBJ1-2; D gene: .; CDR3 protein: CASSEAPGSHYGYTF; CDR3 DNA: TGTGCCAGCAGTGAGGCCCCGGGGTCCCACTATGGCTACACCTTC
clone size: .; CDR3 length: 13; V gene: TRBV19; J gene: TRBJ1-1; D gene: .; CDR3 protein: CASSMRDATEAFF; CDR3 DNA: TGTGCCAGTAGTATGAGGGACGCAACTGAAGCTTTCTTT
clone size: .; CDR3 length: 16; V gene: TRBV5-1; J gene: TRBJ2-1; D gene: TRBD2; CDR3 protein: CASRAFSGGARDEQFF; CDR3 DNA: TGCGCCAGCAGAGCGTTTAGCGGGGGGGCTAGGGATGAGCAGTTCTTC
clone size: .; CDR3 length: 14; V gene: TRBV10-1; J gene: TRBJ2-7; D gene: TRBD1; CDR3 protein: CASSTGTGPYEQYF; CDR3 DNA: TGCGCCAGCAGTACCGGGACAGGACCCTACGAGCAGTACTTC
clone size: .; CDR3 length: 15; V gene: TRBV5-1; J gene: TRBJ2-3; D gene: .; CDR3 protein: CASSLEVRGTDTQYF; CDR3 DNA: TGCGCCAGCAGCCTGGAAGTAAGGGGGACAGATACGCAGTATTTT
clone size: .; CDR3 length: 17; V gene: TRBV7-9; J gene: TRBJ1-6; D gene: .; CDR3 protein: CASSLASDTKYNSPLHF; CDR3 DNA: TGTGCCAGCAGCTTAGCCTCGGACACCAAATATAATTCACCCCTCCACTTT
clone size: .; CDR3 length: 17; V gene: TRBV19; J gene: TRBJ1-6; D gene: TRBD1; CDR3 protein: CASSISTGRSYNSPLHF; CDR3 DNA: TGTGCCAGTAGTATTTCGACAGGGAGGTCCTATAATTCACCCCTCCACTTT
clone size: .; CDR3 length: 15; V gene: TRBV15; J gene: TRBJ1-5; D gene: TRBD1; CDR3 protein: CATSSPGTGVRPQHF; CDR3 DNA: TGTGCCACCAGCAGCCCCGGGACAGGGGTACGGCCCCAGCATTTT
clone size: .; CDR3 length: 14; V gene: TRBV7-9; J gene: TRBJ1-6; D gene: .; CDR3 protein: CASSLGQINSPLHF; CDR3 DNA: TGTGCCAGCAGCTTGGGTCAGATCAATTCACCCCTCCACTTT
clone size: .; CDR3 length: 15; V gene: TRBV2; J gene: TRBJ2-7; D gene: TRBD1; CDR3 protein: CASTVGGQGSYEQYF; CDR3 DNA: TGTGCCAGCACCGTTGGGGGACAGGGGTCCTACGAGCAGTACTTC